This T cell receptor (beta chain) emerged from a study of cytomegalovirus exposure and HLA in healthy donors. Study details: The Caucasian-associated ancestry cluster contained 81% of the roughly 370 genotyped donors.

Regarding the study as a whole: Sequences of the TCR beta chain were said to predict the HLA-A and HLA-B alleles of most subjects accurately. DRB1 had the most TCR associations and HLA-C the fewest, a later analysis found, with rates varying by HLA locus.

Regarding this clone: Its antigen is undetermined.

Amplification used 60 Vbeta primers and 13 Jbeta primers. The protocol was immunoSEQ multiplex PCR, while the TCRdb copy is restricted to in-frame clones and leaves out a portion. The sample lists over 150,000 clones, about four fifths occurring once. Trimming removed 0 bases from V and 4 bases from J, with 13 bases in between. Germline CDR1 LGHNA, CDR2 YSLEER. The CDR3 is 16 residues long. In nominal health when sampled, donors likely had unrecorded immune exposures nonetheless. The genes are TRBV4-3 and TRBJ1-5; no definite D call. The TCR comes from a girl between 10 and 17 years old in good health and CMV-seropositive. Sequenced: PBMCs. Written as DNA, the CDR3 is TGCGCCAGCAGCCAAGACCTGAGCGGGCCAAATCAGCCCCAGCATTTT. Encoded protein: CASSQDLSGPNQPQHF.